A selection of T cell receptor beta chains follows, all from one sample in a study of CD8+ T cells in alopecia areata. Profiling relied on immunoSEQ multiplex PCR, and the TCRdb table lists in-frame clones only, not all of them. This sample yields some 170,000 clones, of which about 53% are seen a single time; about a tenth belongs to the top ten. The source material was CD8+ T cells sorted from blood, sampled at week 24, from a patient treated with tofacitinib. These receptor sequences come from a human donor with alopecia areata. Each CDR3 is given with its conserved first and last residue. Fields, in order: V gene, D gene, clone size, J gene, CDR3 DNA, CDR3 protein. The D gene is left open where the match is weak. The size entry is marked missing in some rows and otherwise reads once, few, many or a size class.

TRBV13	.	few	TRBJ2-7	TGTGCCAGCAGCTTAGCCGGGAACGAGCAGTACTTC	CASSLAGNEQYF
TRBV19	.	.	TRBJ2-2	TGTGCCAGTAGTATTTTCGGGGGGAACACCGGGGAGCTGTTTTTT	CASSIFGGNTGELFF
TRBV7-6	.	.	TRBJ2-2	TGTGCCAGCAGCTTAGGAACTGGCCTAGAGAACACCGGGGAGCTGTTTTTT	CASSLGTGLENTGELFF
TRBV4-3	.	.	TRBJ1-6	TGCGCCAGCAGCCAAGATACAGGATCTAATTCACCCCTCCACTTT	CASSQDTGSNSPLHF
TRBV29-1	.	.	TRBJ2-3	TGCAGCGTTGGATCTAGTCGACACACAGATACGCAGTATTTT	CSVGSSRHTDTQYF
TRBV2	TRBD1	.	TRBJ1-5	TGTGCCAGCAGTAACAGGGGCCATCAGCCCCAGCATTTT	CASSNRGHQPQHF
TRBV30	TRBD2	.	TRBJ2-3	TGTGCCTGGACTAGCGGGGGAACCACAGATACGCAGTATTTT	CAWTSGGTTDTQYF
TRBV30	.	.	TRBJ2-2	TGTGCCTGGAGTGAAGGCTTTAGGGCCTTCGGGGAGCTGTTTTTT	CAWSEGFRAFGELFF
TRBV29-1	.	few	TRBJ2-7	TGCAGCGTTGAAGGTTTTGGGACCGAAACCTACGAGCAGTACTTC	CSVEGFGTETYEQYF
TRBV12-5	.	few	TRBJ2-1	TGTGCTAGTGGTTTGGGGACAATAAATGAGCAGTTCTTC	CASGLGTINEQFF